The table lists the clone carrying this T cell receptor beta chain with many counts. The antigen is undetermined. Quantitative barcoded 5'-RACE was used to prepare TCR beta libraries. Via MiXCR, TCRdb re-called the 5' RACE reads, giving one row per CDR3 protein. The sample records under 250,000 distinct CDR3 sequences, 10% being singletons. With 6 bases removed from V and 0 bases from J, the gap between germline ends came to 9 bases. The CDR3 is 14 residues long. The sample comes from a study of CD8 T cells in ankylosing spondylitis. General study points: As for the disease-linked clones, they showed a CD8+ phenotype and occurred at relatively low frequencies in peripheral blood. Within matched ankylosing spondylitis synovial fluid, disease-linked clones were reportedly significantly enriched.

The V gene is TRBV12-3 or TRBV12-4, the J gene TRBJ1-5; D is perhaps TRBD1 (6 bases). What was sequenced was blood, either unsorted or a sorted T cell fraction (not recorded which). The TCR was taken from a male donor with ankylosing spondylitis or in good health (not recorded which). For the CDR3, the DNA is TGTGCCAGCAGCCAGGGGAATAGCAATCAGCCCCAGCATTTT. Amino acid sequence: CASSQGNSNQPQHF.